The 26 T cell receptor beta chains below come from one sample, sequenced in a study of T cell repertoires in cytomegalovirus infection. TCRdb passed the reads through MiXCR, listing each CDR3 protein once. The sample records around 69,000 distinct CDR3 sequences, approximately 22% being singletons. These receptors lack a known antigen. This material consisted of CD8+ T cells from cultured PBMCs, taken from culture after CMV antigen stimulation. These receptors were obtained from a human donor in good health (CMV status not recorded). Some clones in this sample may be carry-over from other donors' samples.

This sequence joins TRBV7-2 and TRBJ2-7; D is unclear. V lost 0 bases and J 2 bases, leaving 8 bases between the germline ends. This CDR3 region has 14 residues. Germline assignment: CDR1 SGHTA and CDR2 FQGNSA. Here the CDR3 DNA reads TGTGCCAGCAGCTTAGCCCTAGAAACCTACGAGCAGTACTTC. Translation: CASSLALETYEQYF.

The sample holds a few counts of this clonotype. V gene TRBV19 combines with J gene TRBJ2-2; D is undetermined. Germline CDR1 is LNHDA and CDR2 is SQIVND (reference sequence). The CDR3 has 16 residues. Trimming removed 4 bases at V and 1 base at J, with 13 bases between. As DNA, the CDR3 is TGTGCCAGTAGTACCACTCGACTGGGGAACACCGGGGAGCTGTTTTTT. It translates to CASSTTRLGNTGELFF.

This chain connects TRBV7-8 to TRBJ1-3; 10 bases fit TRBD1. V shed 0 bases and J 2 bases; nucleotides not matched to a gene: 4. Germline loops: CDR1 SGHVS, CDR2 FQNEAQ. The CDR3 consists of 17 residues. CDR3 region: CASSLATGGFAGNTIYF. The CDR3 nucleotides are TGTGCCAGCAGCTTAGCGACAGGGGGCTTCGCTGGAAACACCATATATTTT.

The chain joins TRBV6-2 or TRBV6-3 to TRBJ1-6, with D possibly matching TRBD1 (5 bases). From germline, CDR1 is MNHEY and CDR2 SVGEGT. The CDR3 sequence is 14 residues long. V lost 5 bases, J lost 6 bases, and 11 bases lay in between. The CDR3 nucleotides read TGTGCCAGCAGTCCGGGGGTATTTAATTCACCCCTCCACTTT. Protein: CASSPGVFNSPLHF.

This clonotype was observed many times. The chain joins TRBV6-2 or TRBV6-3 to TRBJ2-1; D call uncertain. Germline assignment: CDR1 MNHEY and CDR2 SVGEGT. V lost 6 bases and J 0 bases, leaving 12 bases between the germline ends. CDR3 length: 15 residues. The CDR3, as DNA: TGTGCCAGCAGCAAACTCGAAAGCTCCTACAATGAGCAGTTCTTC. This gives the protein CASSKLESSYNEQFF.

The chain recombines TRBV9 with TRBJ1-2; the D gene is possibly TRBD1 (5 bases). Trimming took 0 bases from V and 5 from J, leaving 14 bases between them. There are 15 residues in the CDR3. CDR1 and CDR2 from the germline V gene are SGDLS and YYNGEE. This CDR3 reads CASSVATGGPYGYTF. The CDR3 DNA reads TGTGCCAGCAGCGTAGCTACGGGGGGTCCATATGGCTACACCTTC.

This clonotype was detected a few times. The CDR3 reads CASSPPRGALLGEQFF. The CDR3 DNA reads as TGTGCCAGCAGCCCCCCGCGGGGGGCCTTACTTGGGGAGCAGTTCTTC. The genes are TRBV7-2 and TRBJ2-1; 8 bases fit TRBD2. J was trimmed by 10 bases and V by 5 bases; bases with no gene match: 16. Germline loops: CDR1 SGHTA, CDR2 FQGNSA. The CDR3 sequence is 16 residues long.

This clonotype was seen more than once but under ten times. The chain joins TRBV28 to TRBJ1-1; 7 bases align to TRBD1. The V segment lost 1 base and the J segment 0 bases; nucleotides outside the gene matches: 2. The CDR3 consists of 15 residues. Germline CDR1 MDHEN, CDR2 SYDVKM. The CDR3 protein is CASSLSTGMNTEAFF. CDR3 DNA sequence: TGTGCCAGCAGTTTATCGACAGGGATGAACACTGAAGCTTTCTTT. The full variable domain, in which reference TRBV28 and TRBJ1-1 provide the parts outside the CDR3, is DVKVTQSSRYLVKRTGEKVFLECVQDMDHENMFWYRQDPGLGLRLIYFSYDVKMKEKGDIPEGYSVSREKKERFSLILESASTNQTSMYLCASSLSTGMNTEAFFGQGTRLTVV.

The CDR3 protein is CASSQDPGVTETQYF. For the CDR3, the DNA is TGCGCCAGCAGCCAAGACCCAGGGGTAACGGAGACCCAGTACTTC. The V and J genes are TRBV4-1 and TRBJ2-5; D might be TRBD1 (6 bases). Trimming took 0 bases from V and 5 from J, leaving 13 bases between them. The V gene's germline CDR1 is MGHRA and CDR2 YSYEKL. The CDR3 runs 15 residues.

The V gene is TRBV6-2 or TRBV6-3, the J gene TRBJ2-1; either TRBD1 or TRBD2 may supply D (5 bases each). Trimming shortened V by 6 bases and J by 0 bases, and 15 bases separated the two germline ends. The CDR3 has 16 amino acids. CDR1 is MNHEY, CDR2 SVGEGT, per germline. CDR3 sequence: CASRDLQGSSYNEQFF. The CDR3 region has the DNA TGTGCCAGCAGGGACTTGCAGGGTAGCTCCTACAATGAGCAGTTCTTC.

This clonotype was seen more than once but under ten times. The genes are TRBV7-2 and TRBJ2-7; 7 nucleotides line up with TRBD2. Per the germline V gene, CDR1 is SGHTA and CDR2 is FQGNSA. The CDR3 sequence is 14 residues long. V shed 8 bases and J 4 bases; nucleotides not matched to a gene: 11. CDR3 bases: TGTGCCAGCCGCGTTATCGGGGGGAGTTACGAGCAGTACTTC. Translation gives CASRVIGGSYEQYF.

This clonotype was counted at least ten times. The J gene is TRBJ2-5, the V gene TRBV2; no definite D call. With 1 base removed from V and 2 bases from J, the gap between germline ends came to 2 bases. This CDR3 comprises 12 residues. Germline values: CDR1 SNHLY, CDR2 FYNNEI. The DNA of the CDR3 is TGTGCCAGCAGTGAAGGGCAAGAGACCCAGTACTTC. It yields the protein CASSEGQETQYF.

CDR3 sequence (DNA): TGTGCCAGCAGCCCAGGGACAGGGGGTGCAACTAATGAAAAACTGTTTTTT. It is translated as CASSPGTGGATNEKLFF. The V and J genes are TRBV11-2 and TRBJ1-4, with 11 bases fitting TRBD1. V trimming: 5 bases; J trimming: 0 bases; junction bases outside the gene matches: 5. The CDR3 is 17 residues long. Germline CDR1 SGHAT, CDR2 FQNNGV.

In its sample, this clonotype was seen a few times. The V gene is TRBV18, the J gene TRBJ1-1; TRBD1 matches 7 bases. This CDR3 has 20 amino acids. Losses at the gene ends were 6 bases for V and 0 bases for J; bases not matched to a gene: 22. The germline CDR1 and CDR2 sequences are KGHSH and LQKENI. This CDR3 reads CASSHRDREYHTIMNTEAFF. For the CDR3, the DNA is TGTGCCAGCTCCCACCGGGACAGAGAATATCATACGATAATGAACACTGAAGCTTTCTTT.

This clonotype was picked up a small number of times. V gene TRBV7-2 combines with J gene TRBJ2-1; a weak D match, TRBD1 (6 bases). V was trimmed by 6 bases and J by 8 bases, leaving 11 bases between them. The CDR3 totals 12 residues. The germline V gene encodes CDR1 SGHTA and CDR2 FQGNSA. The CDR3 loop reads CASSYRADEQFF. The CDR3 nucleotides read TGTGCCAGCAGTTACAGGGCCGATGAGCAGTTCTTC. Variable domain in full (rest from reference TRBV7-2 and TRBJ2-1): GAGVSQSPSNKVTEKGKDVELRCDPISGHTALYWYRQSLGQGLEFLIYFQGNSAPDKSGLPSDRFSAERTGGSVSTLTIQRTQQEDSAVYLCASSYRADEQFFGPGTRLTVL.

The J gene is TRBJ1-1, the V gene TRBV15; 8 bases are shared with TRBD1. Germline lookup yields CDR1 LNHNV and CDR2 YYDKDF (reference sequence). The CDR3 runs 16 residues. V lost 0 bases to trimming and J lost 6 bases; unmatched junction nucleotides: 9. The CDR3 spells CATSRDPDRVFPEAFF. CDR3 nucleotide sequence: TGTGCCACCAGCAGAGATCCGGACAGGGTATTTCCTGAAGCTTTCTTT.

This clonotype has at least ten counts. V usage is TRBV19 and J usage is TRBJ1-4; D is unresolved. The V and J ends lost 6 bases and 0 bases respectively, with 14 bases between them. This CDR3 has 16 residues. Germline CDR1 is LNHDA and CDR2 is SQIVND (reference sequence). This CDR3 is CASSKRHPATNEKLFF. In DNA form, the CDR3 reads TGTGCCAGTAGCAAGAGACACCCTGCAACTAATGAAAAACTGTTTTTT.

This chain connects TRBV4-1 to TRBJ2-1; D uncertain. The V end lost 1 base, the J end lost 6 bases, and 7 bases lay between the germline ends. This CDR3 has 13 residues. CDR1 and CDR2 from the germline V gene are MGHRA and YSYEKL. The DNA for the CDR3 is TGCGCCAGCAGCCAAGTGTCGGGCAATGAGCAGTTCTTC. Translated: CASSQVSGNEQFF.

V gene TRBV12-3 or TRBV12-4 combines with J gene TRBJ1-1; D not certain. This CDR3 comprises 14 residues. Trimming pared 6 bases from V and 1 base from J, leaving 12 bases between. CDR3 loop: CASREQRANTEAFF. The DNA for the CDR3 is TGTGCCAGCAGGGAACAGAGGGCGAACACTGAAGCTTTCTTT.

The gene calls are TRBV7-6 and TRBJ1-1; tentatively, D is TRBD1 (6 bases). The CDR3 is made up of 14 amino acids. Between the trimmed V and J ends, which lost 10 bases and 1 base, there was a span of 16 bases. Germline lookup yields CDR1 SGHVS and CDR2 FNYEAQ. CDR3 sequence (DNA): TGTGCCACAAAGCCAGGGGCTAGGAACACTGAAGCTTTCTTT. This encodes CATKPGARNTEAFF.

This clonotype was picked up a small number of times. The J gene is TRBJ2-1, the V gene TRBV4-3, with 10 positions matching TRBD2. With V trimmed by 0 bases and J by 8 bases, 10 bases remained unmatched. The CDR3 totals 17 residues. CDR1 and CDR2 (germline): LGHNA, YSLEER. CDR3 loop: CASSQEPSGGARDEQFF. The CDR3 bases are TGCGCCAGCAGCCAAGAACCCAGCGGGGGGGCCAGGGATGAGCAGTTCTTC.

This clonotype was counted between two and nine times. The CDR3 region is CASSEGTSPVSGANVLTF. The CDR3 DNA reads as TGTGCCAGCAGCGAGGGGACATCCCCCGTCTCTGGGGCCAACGTCCTGACTTTC. The V and J genes are TRBV9 and TRBJ2-6, with a weak D call TRBD1 (6 bases). Trimming left V 3 bases short and J 0 bases short, with 16 bases between. CDR1 is SGDLS, CDR2 YYNGEE, per germline. The CDR3 spans 18 residues. Complete variable domain (other parts from reference TRBV9 and TRBJ2-6): DSGVTQTPKHLITATGQRVTLRCSPRSGDLSVYWYQQSLDQGLQFLIQYYNGEERAKGNILERFSAQQFPDLHSELNLSSLELGDSALYFCASSEGTSPVSGANVLTFGAGSRLTVL.

This clonotype came up a few times. The chain combines TRBV6-2 or TRBV6-3 with TRBJ2-7; D is ambiguous. V was cut by 4 bases and J by 4 bases, with 8 bases left in between. This CDR3 has 12 amino acids. Germline-derived CDR1 and CDR2 are MNHEY and SVGEGT. The DNA for the CDR3 is TGTGCCAGCAGTTGGCAGAATTACGAGCAGTACTTC. Its translation: CASSWQNYEQYF.

The rearrangement uses TRBV7-2 and TRBJ2-7, with a weak D call TRBD2 (6 bases). This CDR3 region has 14 residues. V was clipped by 0 bases and J by 4 bases, with 10 bases between them. CDR1 is SGHTA, CDR2 FQGNSA, per germline. The CDR3 bases are TGTGCCAGCAGCTTAGCGGGGGGAAAATACGAGCAGTACTTC. Its translation is CASSLAGGKYEQYF.

The J gene is TRBJ2-1, the V gene TRBV7-8; the match to TRBD2 covers 15 bases. The CDR3 runs 16 residues. The germline gives CDR1 SGHVS, CDR2 FQNEAQ. Unmatched junction bases numbered 4, after V lost 5 bases and J lost 5 bases. Here the CDR3 DNA reads TGTGCCAGCAGCGCCGGGACTAGCGGGGGGCACAATGAGCAGTTCTTC. The encoded protein is CASSAGTSGGHNEQFF.

V usage is TRBV7-6 and J usage is TRBJ2-3; 10 positions match TRBD2. This CDR3 region has 14 residues. The V and J ends lost 5 bases and 5 bases, in that order; junction bases with no gene match: 4. Germline V gene sequence: CDR1 SGHVS, CDR2 FNYEAQ. CDR3 residues: CASSLGLAVDTQYF. DNA for the CDR3: TGTGCCAGCAGCCTAGGACTAGCGGTAGATACGCAGTATTTT.